This T cell receptor (beta chain) originates from a study of cytomegalovirus exposure and HLA in healthy donors. Findings and limits, study-wide: Apart from CMV serostatus, no immune exposure information was available. In a later analysis, CMV-associated beta chains were mostly HLA-associated, it appeared.

Germline CDR1 SGHRS, CDR2 YFSETQ. After removal of 3 bases from V and 5 bases from J, the junction contained 8 bases not matched to a gene. The CDR3 is made up of 17 amino acids. PCR employed 60 Vbeta and 13 Jbeta primers. TCRdb's table, derived via immunoSEQ multiplex PCR, lists solely in-frame clones and lacks some. This sample has about 81,000 clones, with around four fifths found just once. This clone showed up just once. The antigen is undetermined. The clonotype comes from a man between 50 and 59 years old in good health and CMV-seropositive. The rearrangement links TRBV5-1 to TRBJ2-1; 13 bases match TRBD2. Sequencing was carried out using PBMCs. The chain's CDR3 is CASSSSLAGGGDNEQFF. For the CDR3, the DNA is TGCGCCAGCAGCTCGTCACTAGCGGGAGGGGGAGACAATGAGCAGTTCTTC.